This T cell receptor (beta chain) stems from a study of blood T cell repertoires in COVID-19. Study-level background: Spain, Italy and the United States supplied samples that represented acute and convalescent COVID-19. T cells, B-cell-depleted T cells, or PBMCs supplied cDNA or gDNA.

The Seattle patients, enrolled during active infection, were followed longitudinally. In the authors' methods: Amplification of reference gene primers provided the estimated nucleated cell counts. TCRdb keeps only in-frame clones here, not all; method: immunoSEQ multiplex PCR. The V and J calls and clone size were taken over from that table, and D and trimming were inferred from the DNA. The sample shows 200,000 to 250,000 clones, 81% of them seen only once. Trimming cost V 6 bases and J 0 bases, with 9 bases left between them. CDR1 is SNHLY and CDR2 is FYNNEI in the germline V gene. CDR3 length equals 14 residues.

V and J are TRBV2 and TRBJ1-5; tentatively, D is TRBD1 (5 bases). The source material was peripheral blood. The clonotype originates from a woman over 75 with COVID-19, enrolled during active disease. The CDR3 DNA sequence: TGTGCCAGCAGGGGGGGTTATAGCAATCAGCCCCAGCATTTT. Translation gives CASRGGYSNQPQHF.